The rows below give T cell receptor beta chains drawn from one sample of a study of vaccination and CD4 T cells after COVID-19. The antigens of these receptors remain unknown. A single record per CDR3 protein comes from TCRdb applying MiXCR to the PCR reads. In the table there are 7,000 to 8,500 distinct CDR3 sequences, about 50% of which are singletons. Input material: CD4+ T cells from blood, cultured in vitro. Receptors originate from a human donor in good health. Both conserved end residues are part of each CDR3. Each record gives: CDR3 DNA, CDR3 protein, clone size, V gene, J gene, D gene. The D gene is left open where the match is weak. Clone size is stated in some rows and not others, as once, few, many or a class when expanded.

TGTGCCAGCAGCCGGGGACAGGACTACGAGCAGTACTTC	CASSRGQDYEQYF	.	TRBV7-7	TRBJ2-7	TRBD1
TGTGCCAGCAGCTTAGGGGTTAGCGGGAGTCGCAATGAGCAGTTCTTC	CASSLGVSGSRNEQFF	.	TRBV7-2	TRBJ2-1	TRBD2
TGTGCCAGCAGTACTAGACTAGCGGGGCGCCCTAGCGGCGGGGAGACCCAGTACTTC	CASSTRLAGRPSGGETQYF	few	TRBV27	TRBJ2-5	TRBD2
TGCAGTGCTAGAGATCTAGCGGGAGGGTCAGAGACCCAGTACTTC	CSARDLAGGSETQYF	few	TRBV20-1	TRBJ2-5	TRBD2
TGCGCCAGCAGCCAAAGGACTAGCGGGGTTAATGAGCAGTTCTTC	CASSQRTSGVNEQFF	.	TRBV4-3	TRBJ2-1	TRBD2
TGTGCCAGCAGTTTAGCGGGGCCAGATACGCAGTATTTT	CASSLAGPDTQYF	.	TRBV6-5	TRBJ2-3	TRBD2
TGTGCCACGACTCGACAGGGATCCTACGAGCAGTACTTC	CATTRQGSYEQYF	.	TRBV19	TRBJ2-7	TRBD1
TGTGCCAGCTCGACCCTCCCCTCCTACGAGCAGTACTTC	CASSTLPSYEQYF	.	TRBV28	TRBJ2-7	.
TGCAGTGCTAGCCCCCAAGAGACCCAGTACTTC	CSASPQETQYF	few	TRBV20-1	TRBJ2-5	.
TGTGCCAGCAGTTACACAGGGGGCCGATATGGCTACACCTTC	CASSYTGGRYGYTF	few	TRBV6-5	TRBJ1-2	TRBD1
TGTGCCAGCAGCCACGGGACAGGGGGGAGGTACGAGCAGTACTTC	CASSHGTGGRYEQYF	medium-sized	TRBV7-6	TRBJ2-7	TRBD1
TGCAGTGCCAAGTGGGACACCTTCTATAATTCACCCCTCCACTTT	CSAKWDTFYNSPLHF	few	TRBV20-1	TRBJ1-6	.
TGTGCCAGCAGTCCTCTTAGCGGGAGCTTTGGCGATGAGCAGTTCTTC	CASSPLSGSFGDEQFF	.	TRBV27	TRBJ2-1	TRBD2
TGTGCCAGTAGTCATCGGGGCGGGAATGAGCAGTTCTTC	CASSHRGGNEQFF	.	TRBV19	TRBJ2-1	.
TGTGCCAGCAGCCGAGGGGGGAACACTGAAGCTTTCTTT	CASSRGGNTEAFF	medium-sized	TRBV11-3	TRBJ1-1	.
TGTGCCAGCAGCTTGTGGCTAGCGGGAATCCAAGAGACCCAGTACTTC	CASSLWLAGIQETQYF	few	TRBV5-5	TRBJ2-5	TRBD2
TGCGCCAGCTCTTTCGCGGGTGCGGGCACCGGGGAGCTGTTTTTT	CASSFAGAGTGELFF	few	TRBV10-2	TRBJ2-2	.
TGTGCCAGCAGGGACCCCCCCCAGGGGGAGTGGGGCAATGAGCAGTTCTTC	CASRDPPQGEWGNEQFF	.	TRBV6-2/TRBV6-3	TRBJ2-1	TRBD1
TGTGCCACCAGCGGGTTTTCGGGAAGTACCGGGGAGCTGTTTTTT	CATSGFSGSTGELFF	large	TRBV15	TRBJ2-2	.
TGTGCCAGCAGTGCCGGACACCTCACTGAAGCTTTCTTT	CASSAGHLTEAFF	few	TRBV25-1	TRBJ1-1	.
TGCAGCGTATTGACGGGGAGCTCCTATAATTCACCCCTCCACTTT	CSVLTGSSYNSPLHF	.	TRBV29-1	TRBJ1-6	.
TGTGCCAGCATGACAGGGGGTTTGACCCAGTACTTC	CASMTGGLTQYF	few	TRBV2	TRBJ2-5	TRBD1
TGTGCCATCAGTGAGTCTGGTTCAGAGGTCGATACGCAGTATTTT	CAISESGSEVDTQYF	.	TRBV10-3	TRBJ2-3	.
TGTGCCAGCAGTTTACGGACAGCTCCGAACACTGAAGCTTTCTTT	CASSLRTAPNTEAFF	once	TRBV6-5	TRBJ1-1	.
TGTGCCAGCAGTACCCGACGTTTCGGCACTGAAGCTTTCTTT	CASSTRRFGTEAFF	.	TRBV6-1	TRBJ1-1	.
TGTGCCAGTAGTATGACTCAGGTAGGGGCCAACGTCCTGACTTTC	CASSMTQVGANVLTF	.	TRBV19	TRBJ2-6	.
TGTGCCAGCAGTGAGCAGGAGGATGTGGCTTTCTTT	CASSEQEDVAFF	.	TRBV2	TRBJ1-1	.
TGTGCCAGCAGCTTAGGCGGGAGGTACACCGGGGAGCTGTTTTTT	CASSLGGRYTGELFF	once	TRBV5-4	TRBJ2-2	TRBD2
TGTGCCAGTAGTGCACCCGGTAATAATTCACCCCTCCACTTT	CASSAPGNNSPLHF	.	TRBV19	TRBJ1-6	.
TGTGCCAGCAGCAACATCCCGACTCCGGCGGACACTGAAGCTTTCTTT	CASSNIPTPADTEAFF	few	TRBV21-1	TRBJ1-1	.
TGTGCCATCAGGCCTAGCGGGGGAGGAGGAGAGACCCAGTACTTC	CAIRPSGGGGETQYF	once	TRBV10-3	TRBJ2-5	TRBD2
TGTGCCAGCAGCTTCGGTGTAGCCAAAAACATTCAGTACTTC	CASSFGVAKNIQYF	.	TRBV7-9	TRBJ2-4	.
TGTGCCAGCAGCGTAGAAGAGATGAACACTGAAGCTTTCTTT	CASSVEEMNTEAFF	.	TRBV9	TRBJ1-1	.
TGTGCCAGCACTCCGACAGGGGCCAATCAGCCCCAGCATTTT	CASTPTGANQPQHF	few	TRBV6-1	TRBJ1-5	TRBD1
TGTGCCAGCAGCAAAAAGGGGGGGGACTCCGCCTACGAGCAGTACTTC	CASSKKGGDSAYEQYF	.	TRBV11-2	TRBJ2-7	.
TGTGCCAGCAGTCAAAGAAGGGATTCAGGGATAAACACTGAAGCTTTCTTT	CASSQRRDSGINTEAFF	.	TRBV7-9	TRBJ1-1	.
TGTGCCAGCAGTCATGACAGCGGTCAGCCCCAGCATTTT	CASSHDSGQPQHF	.	TRBV6-2/TRBV6-3	TRBJ1-5	.
TGTGCCAGCCTTAAGAACACTGAAGCTTTCTTT	CASLKNTEAFF	.	TRBV28	TRBJ1-1	.
TGTGCCAGCAGCTTAGCCGGGGGAGGAAATGGCTACACCTTC	CASSLAGGGNGYTF	few	TRBV7-9	TRBJ1-2	.
TGCAGTGCTAGACAGTGGGACAGGGTCACAGATACGCAGTATTTT	CSARQWDRVTDTQYF	.	TRBV20-1	TRBJ2-3	TRBD1
TGTGCCAGCAGCTTATTTCCCGAGGAGACCCAGTACTTC	CASSLFPEETQYF	.	TRBV7-9	TRBJ2-5	.
TGTGCCAGTAGTACCGGACAGGGAGGGTTTGGCTACACCTTC	CASSTGQGGFGYTF	large	TRBV19	TRBJ1-2	TRBD1
TGTGCCACCAGTTATCATGGGGGGCTGAACACCGGGGAGCTGTTTTTT	CATSYHGGLNTGELFF	.	TRBV24-1	TRBJ2-2	.
TGCAGTGCGTCGGACAGGGATGAAAACATTCAGTACTTC	CSASDRDENIQYF	.	TRBV20-1	TRBJ2-4	TRBD1
TGCAGTGCTCTACAGGGGTTCTCTGGAAACACCATATATTTT	CSALQGFSGNTIYF	.	TRBV20-1	TRBJ1-3	TRBD1
TGTGCCAGCAGCTTCAGCTTATCCAAAAACATTCAGTACTTC	CASSFSLSKNIQYF	few	TRBV7-2	TRBJ2-4	.
TGCGCCAGCAGCTCGTCTAGCGGGAGGGCAGATACGCAGTATTTT	CASSSSSGRADTQYF	.	TRBV5-1	TRBJ2-3	TRBD2
TGTGCCAGCCTTTACAGGGGCCGCACTGAAGCTTTCTTT	CASLYRGRTEAFF	.	TRBV7-2	TRBJ1-1	TRBD1